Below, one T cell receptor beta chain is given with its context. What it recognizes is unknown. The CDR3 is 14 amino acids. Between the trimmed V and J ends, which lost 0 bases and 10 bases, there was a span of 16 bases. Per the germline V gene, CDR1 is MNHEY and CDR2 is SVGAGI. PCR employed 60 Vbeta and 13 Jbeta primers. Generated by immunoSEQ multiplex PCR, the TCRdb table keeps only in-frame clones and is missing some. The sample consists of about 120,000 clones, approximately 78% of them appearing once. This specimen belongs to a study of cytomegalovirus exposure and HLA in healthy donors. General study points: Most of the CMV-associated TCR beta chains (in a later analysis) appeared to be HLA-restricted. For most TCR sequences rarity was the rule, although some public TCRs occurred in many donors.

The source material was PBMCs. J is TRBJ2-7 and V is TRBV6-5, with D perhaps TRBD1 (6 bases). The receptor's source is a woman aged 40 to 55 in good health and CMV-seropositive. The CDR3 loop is CASSYSRQALYQYF. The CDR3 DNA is TGTGCCAGCAGTTACTCTAGACAGGCACTTTACCAGTACTTC.